These T cell receptor beta chains were read from a single sample in a study of blood T cell repertoires in COVID-19. The table came from immunoSEQ multiplex PCR; TCRdb's copy has only in-frame clones and leaves some out. The table includes some 450,000 clones, roughly 88% detected once. Sequencing was done on a sample of peripheral blood. All receptors come from a woman in her 50s with COVID-19, enrolled during active disease. CDR3s include the opening cysteine and the closing phenylalanine or tryptophan. The D gene is left open where the match is weak. Where a row states a size, it is once, few, many or the class of an expanded clone; other rows omit it.

len,j_gene,d_gene,abundance,v_gene,CDR3aa,CDR3nt
15,TRBJ2-7,.,.,TRBV9,CASSVEGGGAFEQYF,TGTGCCAGCAGCGTAGAGGGAGGGGGGGCCTTCGAGCAGTACTTC
21,TRBJ2-3,TRBD2,.,TRBV9,CASSVAARPSGGLGSTDTQYF,TGTGCCAGCAGCGTAGCCGCTCGACCTAGCGGGGGGTTGGGTAGCACAGATACGCAGTATTTT
15,TRBJ1-5,TRBD1,.,TRBV2,CASKSLRDRNQPQHF,TGTGCCAGCAAGTCCTTACGGGACAGAAATCAGCCCCAGCATTTT
15,TRBJ1-2,.,.,TRBV18,CASSRGRTEVYGYTF,TGTGCCAGCTCACGGGGTCGGACAGAAGTCTATGGCTACACCTTC
16,TRBJ1-2,.,.,TRBV5-1,CASSTMGGRGNYGYTF,TGCGCCAGCAGCACCATGGGGGGGAGAGGTAACTATGGCTACACCTTC
16,TRBJ1-4,.,.,TRBV5-4,CASSLAMAGANEKLFF,TGTGCCAGCAGCTTGGCCATGGCAGGGGCTAATGAAAAACTGTTTTTT
16,TRBJ1-2,.,.,TRBV2,CASSFNSPQVNYGYTF,TGTGCCAGCAGTTTTAACTCCCCGCAAGTTAACTATGGCTACACCTTC
14,TRBJ1-2,.,.,TRBV7-9,CASSPSGSRHGYTF,TGTGCCAGCAGCCCTAGCGGGTCTAGGCATGGCTACACCTTC
16,TRBJ2-1,.,.,TRBV2,CASSGRGSKAYNEQFF,TGTGCCAGCAGTGGGCGGGGAAGCAAGGCCTACAATGAGCAGTTCTTC
15,TRBJ2-3,.,.,TRBV7-8,CAGLPLKDSRDTQYF,TGTGCCGGCCTCCCCTTAAAAGACTCTAGAGATACGCAGTATTTT
14,TRBJ1-1,.,.,TRBV5-1,CASSLAGESTEAFF,TGCGCCAGCAGCTTGGCAGGGGAGTCGACTGAAGCTTTCTTT
12,TRBJ1-3,.,.,TRBV19,CASMSGGNTIYF,TGTGCCAGTATGTCGGGTGGGAACACCATATATTTT
12,TRBJ1-3,.,.,TRBV9,CASSPAGNTIYF,TGTGCCAGCAGCCCAGCGGGAAACACCATATATTTT
15,TRBJ1-2,.,.,TRBV19,CASKAGQSSYYGYTF,TGTGCCAGTAAGGCGGGCCAATCCTCTTACTATGGCTACACCTTC
13,TRBJ1-5,.,.,TRBV7-3,CASSPRAGLPQHF,TGTGCCAGCAGCCCTCGGGCAGGGTTGCCCCAGCATTTT
15,TRBJ2-7,.,.,TRBV11-2,CASSLYRGAQYEQYF,TGTGCCAGCAGCTTATACCGGGGGGCCCAGTACGAGCAGTACTTC
15,TRBJ1-1,.,.,TRBV18,CASSPPRSPGTEAFF,TGTGCCAGCTCACCACCCCGTAGCCCGGGGACTGAAGCTTTCTTT
14,TRBJ1-5,TRBD1,.,TRBV5-1,CASRETGGSAAQHF,TGCGCCAGCAGAGAGACAGGGGGCTCGGCGGCCCAGCATTTT
18,TRBJ2-1,TRBD2,.,TRBV9,CASSESSGTSGDYNEQFF,TGTGCCAGCAGCGAATCCTCCGGGACTAGCGGGGATTACAATGAGCAGTTCTTC
14,TRBJ1-1,.,.,TRBV5-1,CASSLAGGNTEAFF,TGCGCCAGCAGCTTGGCCGGAGGGAACACTGAAGCTTTCTTT
17,TRBJ1-6,.,.,TRBV5-4,CASSLGAPWSYNSPLHF,TGTGCCAGCAGCTTGGGGGCCCCGTGGTCCTATAATTCACCCCTCCACTTT
15,TRBJ2-7,TRBD2,once,TRBV10-1,CASSDSGGNPDEQYF,TGCGCCAGCAGTGATAGCGGGGGGAACCCCGACGAGCAGTACTTC
13,TRBJ2-1,.,few,TRBV11-2,CASSLGLIAEQFF,TGTGCCAGCAGCTTAGGGCTAATAGCAGAGCAGTTCTTC
11,TRBJ1-2,.,.,TRBV29-1,CSLRESYGYTF,TGCAGCCTTCGGGAGTCCTATGGCTACACCTTC
14,TRBJ1-1,TRBD1,.,TRBV6-6,CASRPGTGGAPAFF,TGTGCCAGCAGACCGGGGACAGGGGGCGCCCCGGCTTTCTTT
14,TRBJ1-3,TRBD1,.,TRBV7-9,CASSPGTAGNTIYF,TGTGCCAGCAGCCCTGGGACAGCTGGAAACACCATATATTTT
11,TRBJ1-6,.,.,TRBV7-5,CASSVREPLHF,TGTGCCAGCAGCGTCCGGGAACCCCTCCACTTT